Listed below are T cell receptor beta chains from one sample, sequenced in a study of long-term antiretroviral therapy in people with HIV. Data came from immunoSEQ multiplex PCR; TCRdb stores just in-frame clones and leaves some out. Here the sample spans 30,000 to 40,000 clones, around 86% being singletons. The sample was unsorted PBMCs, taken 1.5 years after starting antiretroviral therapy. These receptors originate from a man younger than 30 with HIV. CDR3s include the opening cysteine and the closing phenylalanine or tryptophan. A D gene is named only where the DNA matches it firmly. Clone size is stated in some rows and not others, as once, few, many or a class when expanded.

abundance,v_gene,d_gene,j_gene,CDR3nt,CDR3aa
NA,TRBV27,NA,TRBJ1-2,TGTGCCAGCAGTTTATGGAACAGCGATGGCTACACCTTC,CASSLWNSDGYTF
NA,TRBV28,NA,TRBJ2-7,TGTGCCAGCAGGACTCAATCCCCCTACGAGCAGTACTTC,CASRTQSPYEQYF
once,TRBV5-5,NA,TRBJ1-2,TGTGCCAGCAGCTTGACCCGAACCTATGGCTACACCTTC,CASSLTRTYGYTF
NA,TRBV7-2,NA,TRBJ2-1,TGTGCCAGCAGCTTTTTCACTGGTGAGCAGTTCTTC,CASSFFTGEQFF
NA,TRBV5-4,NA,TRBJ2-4,TGTGCCAGCAGCTTCGCAATGGGGGCCAAAAACATTCAGTACTTC,CASSFAMGAKNIQYF
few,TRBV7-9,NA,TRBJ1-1,TGTGCCAGCAGCTCCCTCGGGCAGGTGAACACTGAAGCTTTCTTT,CASSSLGQVNTEAFF
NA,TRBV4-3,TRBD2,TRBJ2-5,TGCGCCAGCAGCCTGGGACTAGCACAAGAGACCCAGTACTTC,CASSLGLAQETQYF
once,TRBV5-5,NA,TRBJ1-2,TGTGCCAGCAGCTTACTCGTAGGGGACGCTAACTATGGCTACACCTTC,CASSLLVGDANYGYTF
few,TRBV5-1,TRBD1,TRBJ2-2,TGCGCCAGCAGCTTGGGAGGGACAGTAATGACCGGGGAGCTGTTTTTT,CASSLGGTVMTGELFF
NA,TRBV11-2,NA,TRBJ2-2,TGTGCCAGCAGCCTGGGAACCGGGGAGCTGTTTTTT,CASSLGTGELFF
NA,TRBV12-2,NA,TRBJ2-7,TGTGCAAGTCGCCAGGAGGATCTGGGGACCAGCGGCTCCTACGAGCAGTACTTC,CASRQEDLGTSGSYEQYF
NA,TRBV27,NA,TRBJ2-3,TGTGCCAGCAGTTTATCTTTGGCGGTCACAGATACGCAGTATTTT,CASSLSLAVTDTQYF
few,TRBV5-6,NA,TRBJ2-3,TGTGCCAGCAGCCCTTCGGGAGTGAGCACAGATACGCAGTATTTT,CASSPSGVSTDTQYF
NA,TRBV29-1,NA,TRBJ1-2,TGCAGCGTAGTTGACAGCCATGGCTACACCTTC,CSVVDSHGYTF
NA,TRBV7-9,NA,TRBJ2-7,TGTGCCAGCAGCTATGGGACGGGCGAGCAGTACTTC,CASSYGTGEQYF
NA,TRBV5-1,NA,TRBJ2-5,TGCGCCAGCAGCTTGCCTTTCGGGGGCGGGGAGACCCAGTACTTC,CASSLPFGGGETQYF
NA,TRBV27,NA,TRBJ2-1,TGTGCCAGCAGTTTCGCCTGGCACAATGAGCAGTTCTTC,CASSFAWHNEQFF
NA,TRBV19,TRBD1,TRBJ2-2,TGTGCCAGTACCCCATTGGGGACAGGGGGCGCACCCCCTAGAACCGGGGAGCTGTTTTTT,CASTPLGTGGAPPRTGELFF
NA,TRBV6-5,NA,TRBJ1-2,TGTGCCAGCAGTCCCCAGGCGGGGGGCGGCTACACCTTC,CASSPQAGGGYTF
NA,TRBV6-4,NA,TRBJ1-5,TGTGCCTGCGGCCAGCCCCAGCATTTT,CACGQPQHF
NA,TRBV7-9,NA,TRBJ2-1,TGTGCCAGCAGCTATAGCGTCCTAGATCATGAGCAGTTCTTC,CASSYSVLDHEQFF
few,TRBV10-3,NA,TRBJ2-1,TGTGCCATCAGTGAAACGGGGCAAAATGAGCAGTTCTTC,CAISETGQNEQFF
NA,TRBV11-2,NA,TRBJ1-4,TGTGCCAGCAGCTTTGGAACTAATGAAAAACTGTTTTTT,CASSFGTNEKLFF
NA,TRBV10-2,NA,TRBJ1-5,TGCGCCAGCAGCTTGGAGTCGTATCAGCCCCAGCATTTT,CASSLESYQPQHF
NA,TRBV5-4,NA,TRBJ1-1,TGTGCCAGCAGCTTGGGGGCAGGGGAGGTCACTGAAGCTTTCTTT,CASSLGAGEVTEAFF
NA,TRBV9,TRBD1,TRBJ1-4,TGTGCCAGCAGCGGGGGACAGGGGTTTGAAAAACTGTTTTTT,CASSGGQGFEKLFF